These 16 T cell receptor beta chains came from one sample sequenced in a study of CD8+ T cells in alopecia areata. Treatment given: oral pan-JAK inhibitor, 5-10 mg twice daily. Once RNA had been extracted, it was reverse transcribed into cDNA to act as the sequencing template. This table comes from immunoSEQ multiplex PCR, and its TCRdb copy is limited to in-frame clones, with some not included. The data show 90,000 to 150,000 clones, about 50% seen once. The sample consisted of CD4+ T cells sorted from blood, taken at week 4, from a patient treated with tofacitinib. The source is a human donor with alopecia areata.

This clone came up once. This chain connects TRBV6-1 to TRBJ1-1, with a tentative D call TRBD1 (6 bases). This CDR3 has 14 amino acids. Germline V gene lookup returns CDR1 MNHNS and CDR2 SASEGT. Between the trimmed V and J ends, which lost 2 bases and 3 bases, there was a span of 10 bases. CDR3 amino acids: CASSERGDYTEAFF. The DNA for the CDR3 is TGTGCCAGCAGTGAAAGGGGGGATTACACTGAAGCTTTCTTT.

The chain links TRBV18 to TRBJ1-2; 8 nucleotides line up with TRBD1. The CDR3 is 14 residues long. J lost 8 bases, V lost 5 bases, and 10 bases had no gene match. The germline V gene has CDR1 KGHSH and CDR2 LQKENI. CDR3 nucleotides: TGTGCCAGCTCATCTACCGGGACAGGAGGCGGCTACACCTTC. Amino acids: CASSSTGTGGGYTF.

The gene calls are TRBV6-5 and TRBJ1-2, with 8 bases aligning to TRBD1. Germline CDR1 MNHEY, CDR2 SVGAGI. This CDR3 has 15 amino acids. The V gene end was trimmed by 6 bases and the J gene end by 2 bases; junction bases not matched to a gene: 8. In DNA form, the CDR3 reads TGTGCCAGCAGCCGATCTAGGACAGGGAACTATGGCTACACCTTC. Its protein product is CASSRSRTGNYGYTF.

The genes are TRBV6-5 and TRBJ2-7, with unresolved D. The CDR3 totals 16 residues. Germline V CDR1 and CDR2: MNHEY, SVGAGI. V lost 4 bases, J lost 0 bases, and 16 bases lay in between. This CDR3 reads CASSSSLSGSSYEQYF. The CDR3 DNA follows: TGTGCCAGCAGTTCTAGTTTGAGTGGAAGCTCCTACGAGCAGTACTTC.

This rearrangement joins TRBV27 to TRBJ1-2; maybe TRBD1 (6 bases). Trimming removed 10 bases from V and 8 bases from J, with 14 bases in between. CDR1 MNHEY and CDR2 SMNVEV come from the germline V gene (reference sequence). The CDR3 runs to 11 residues. The CDR3 here is CATRNRDGYTF. The CDR3 DNA follows: TGTGCCACCCGAAACAGGGACGGCTACACCTTC.

CDR3 sequence (DNA): TGCAGCGTTGAGGCAGGGGAGGGACAGCCCCAGCATTTT. Translation gives CSVEAGEGQPQHF. The rearrangement joins TRBV29-1 to TRBJ1-5, with D maybe TRBD1 (6 bases). The CDR3 loop spans 13 amino acids. Per germline, CDR1 SQVTM and CDR2 ANQGSEA. Trimming took 3 bases from V and 7 from J, leaving 13 bases between them.

The J gene is TRBJ2-3, the V gene TRBV9; D possibly corresponds to TRBD2 (5 bases). Trimming took 6 bases from V and 5 from J, leaving 16 bases between them. There are 14 residues in the CDR3. Germline values: CDR1 SGDLS, CDR2 YYNGEE. CDR3 nucleotides: TGTGCCAGCACCCTCCACGTTCGGGGAGATACGCAGTATTTT. It is translated as CASTLHVRGDTQYF. Based on the CDR3 plus reference TRBV9 and TRBJ2-3, the full variable domain is DSGVTQTPKHLITATGQRVTLRCSPRSGDLSVYWYQQSLDQGLQFLIQYYNGEERAKGNILERFSAQQFPDLHSELNLSSLELGDSALYFCASTLHVRGDTQYFGPGTRLTVL.

In this sample, this clone turned up a few times. This chain uses TRBV29-1 with TRBJ2-2; D is possibly TRBD2 (6 bases). The CDR3 runs to 17 residues. Deletions cut 4 bases from V and 1 base from J, with 19 bases between. Germline V gene data show CDR1 as SQVTM and CDR2 as ANQGSEA. The DNA for the CDR3 is TGCAGCGTTGGGACCATGGAGGGACGGATGAACACCGGGGAGCTGTTTTTT. Translated, it gives CSVGTMEGRMNTGELFF.

This chain links TRBV7-9 with TRBJ2-3, with TRBD1 matching 8 bases. Per germline, CDR1 SEHNR and CDR2 FQNEAQ (reference sequence). V was pared by 3 bases and J by 2 bases, with 4 bases of the junction left unmatched. The CDR3 is 15 amino acids. CDR3 sequence: CASSFDRGATDTQYF. The CDR3 DNA reads TGTGCCAGCAGCTTCGACAGGGGAGCCACAGATACGCAGTATTTT.

The chain joins TRBV30 to TRBJ1-1; possibly TRBD1 for D (6 bases). There are 13 residues in the CDR3. Per the germline V gene, CDR1 is GTSNPN and CDR2 is SVGIG (reference sequence). Trimming stripped 0 bases from V and 7 bases from J, with 12 bases between. This CDR3 reads CAWSVSTGNEAFF. The DNA for the CDR3 is TGTGCCTGGAGTGTTAGCACAGGGAATGAAGCTTTCTTT.

The CDR3 DNA is TGTGCCAGCAGCTCGGGACAGGGGAATGAAAAACTGTTTTTT. Protein: CASSSGQGNEKLFF. The chain is built from TRBV7-9 and TRBJ1-4; 10 bases are shared with TRBD1. The CDR3 is 14 residues long. CDR1 and CDR2 from the germline V gene are SEHNR and FQNEAQ (reference sequence). V was clipped by 4 bases and J by 5 bases; unmatched bases: 1. Complete variable domain (other parts from reference TRBV7-9 and TRBJ1-4): DTGVSQNPRHKITKRGQNVTFRCDPISEHNRLYWYRQTLGQGPEFLTYFQNEAQLEKSRLLSDRFSAERPKGSFSTLEIQRTEQGDSAMYLCASSSGQGNEKLFFGSGTQLSVL.

The chain links TRBV7-2 to TRBJ2-1; 8 nucleotides match TRBD1. CDR1 is SGHTA, CDR2 FQGNSA, per germline. The CDR3 is 15 amino acids. With V trimmed by 7 bases and J by 2 bases, 7 bases remained unmatched. CDR3 amino acids: CASTPQGATYNEQFF. The CDR3 nucleotides are TGTGCCAGCACCCCCCAGGGGGCTACCTACAATGAGCAGTTCTTC.

The chain is built from TRBV29-1 and TRBJ2-6, with D perhaps given as TRBD1 or TRBD2 (5 bases each). Deletions cut 0 bases from V and 0 bases from J, with 18 bases between. The CDR3 runs to 19 residues. Germline CDR1 SQVTM, CDR2 ANQGSEA. The CDR3 DNA sequence: TGCAGCGTTGAAGAAGAGGGGAAAGGGAAGAGCTCTGGGGCCAACGTCCTGACTTTC. Translating gives CSVEEEGKGKSSGANVLTF.

CDR3 DNA sequence: TGCGCCAGCAGCCCTGGGAGTTACAATGAGCAGTTCTTC. Amino acids: CASSPGSYNEQFF. The chain combines TRBV5-1 with TRBJ2-1; possible D gene TRBD2, 5 bases. This CDR3 is built from 13 residues. V was clipped by 4 bases and J by 4 bases, with 9 bases between them. CDR1 SGHRS and CDR2 YFSETQ come from the germline V gene.

This clone was recorded a few times. CDR3 coding DNA: TGCAGCGTCCGTTTTCTTAACACCGGGGAGCTGTTTTTT. It codes for CSVRFLNTGELFF. V is TRBV29-1 and J is TRBJ2-2; D is undetermined. Germline loops: CDR1 SQVTM, CDR2 ANQGSEA. The CDR3 is 13 residues long. Trimming took 6 bases from V and 2 from J, leaving 10 bases between them.

This clone was counted a few times. This chain uses TRBV11-2 with TRBJ2-7, with TRBD2 matching over 13 bases. The CDR3 is 17 residues long. V dropped 4 bases and J dropped 7; count of bases not matched to a gene: 13. Per the germline V gene, CDR1 is SGHAT and CDR2 is FQNNGV. The CDR3 region is CASSSPGLAGVRGEQYF. CDR3 bases: TGTGCCAGCAGCTCCCCAGGACTAGCGGGAGTTCGGGGGGAGCAGTACTTC.